A selection of T cell receptor beta chains follows, all from one sample in a study of blood T cell repertoires in COVID-19. Measured with immunoSEQ multiplex PCR; TCRdb has only the in-frame clones, and not every one. The repertoire includes approximately 450,000 clones, approximately 90% of them detected once, and over 4% sits in the top ten. Input material: peripheral blood. All receptors come from a woman in her 30s with acute or convalescent COVID-19. The CDR3 runs from the conserved cysteine through the conserved F or W. The D gene is left open where the match is weak. Expanded clones are given a class, and other clones once, few, many or no size at all.

D	size	V	J	CDR3	DNA
-	few	TRBV3-1/TRBV3-2	TRBJ1-3	CASSQITGFTWNTIYF	TGTGCCAGCAGCCAGATTACAGGGTTCACCTGGAACACCATATATTTT
TRBD1	-	TRBV12-3/TRBV12-4	TRBJ1-5	CASRGQDNQPQHF	TGTGCCAGCAGGGGACAGGACAATCAGCCCCAGCATTTT
-	-	TRBV19	TRBJ2-2	CASSPGQSTGELFF	TGTGCCAGTAGCCCAGGACAGAGCACCGGGGAGCTGTTTTTT
-	-	TRBV21-1	TRBJ2-3	CASRPGTSATDTQYF	TGTGCCAGCAGACCCGGGACTAGTGCCACAGATACGCAGTATTTT
-	once	TRBV11-2	TRBJ2-5	CASSLDLREETQYF	TGTGCCAGCAGCTTAGATCTGAGGGAAGAGACCCAGTACTTC
-	few	TRBV4-2	TRBJ2-1	CASSQNRILSVPERDNEQFF	TGTGCCAGCAGCCAAAACCGTATCCTGTCCGTTCCCGAGAGAGACAATGAGCAGTTCTTC
TRBD2	-	TRBV9	TRBJ2-7	CASSVFPGGAGQYF	TGTGCCAGCAGCGTGTTCCCGGGAGGCGCCGGGCAGTACTTC
TRBD1	-	TRBV18	TRBJ2-1	CASSADRVWSYNEQFF	TGTGCCAGCTCGGCCGACAGGGTTTGGTCCTACAATGAGCAGTTCTTC
TRBD2	-	TRBV5-8	TRBJ2-3	CASSFKRGFRDDTQYF	TGTGCCAGCTCCTTCAAGCGGGGGTTTAGAGATGATACGCAGTATTTT
-	few	TRBV19	TRBJ1-5	CASSISSNQPQHF	TGTGCCAGTAGTATCTCTAGCAATCAGCCCCAGCATTTT
-	-	TRBV5-6	TRBJ2-7	CASSLQTIKSYEQYF	TGTGCCAGCAGCTTGCAGACTATAAAGTCCTACGAGCAGTACTTC
-	-	TRBV6-1	TRBJ2-2	CASSEGAFAGGELFF	TGTGCCAGCAGTGAAGGGGCATTCGCCGGCGGGGAGCTGTTTTTT
-	once	TRBV14	TRBJ1-2	CASSPLQAPSIYGYTF	TGTGCCAGCAGCCCGCTACAGGCGCCCAGCATCTATGGCTACACCTTC
TRBD1	-	TRBV7-8	TRBJ1-5	CASSLRRGGQGFNQPQHF	TGTGCCAGCAGCCTTAGACGGGGAGGACAGGGCTTTAATCAGCCCCAGCATTTT
TRBD1	-	TRBV18	TRBJ2-1	CASSEGQGAGNEQFF	TGTGCCAGCTCAGAGGGACAGGGGGCTGGCAATGAGCAGTTCTTC
-	once	TRBV5-1	TRBJ2-6	CASSVWGRGANVLTF	TGCGCCAGCAGCGTCTGGGGGCGTGGGGCCAACGTCCTGACTTTC
TRBD1	few	TRBV5-1	TRBJ2-5	CASSQGAETQYF	TGCGCCAGCAGCCAGGGGGCTGAGACCCAGTACTTC
-	-	TRBV30	TRBJ2-7	CAWSILTGTYEQYF	TGTGCCTGGAGCATACTCACCGGGACCTACGAGCAGTACTTC
TRBD1	-	TRBV12-3/TRBV12-4	TRBJ1-1	CASSSGGNTEAFF	TGTGCCAGCAGTTCAGGGGGAAACACTGAAGCTTTCTTT
TRBD2	few	TRBV2	TRBJ2-3	CASSDELAGADTQYF	TGTGCCAGCAGTGACGAGTTAGCGGGGGCAGATACGCAGTATTTT
TRBD1	-	TRBV2	TRBJ2-7	CASRMDRRAYEQYF	TGTGCCAGCAGGATGGACAGGCGGGCCTACGAGCAGTACTTC
-	-	TRBV21-1	TRBJ1-2	CASSKRQGERYGYTF	TGTGCCAGCAGCAAGAGACAGGGGGAACGCTATGGCTACACCTTC
TRBD1	-	TRBV18	TRBJ1-2	CASSPPSRGQVYGYTF	TGTGCCAGCTCACCTCCCTCCCGGGGACAGGTCTATGGCTACACCTTC
-	-	TRBV5-3	TRBJ2-3	CARSPPGGRSDTQYF	TGTGCCAGAAGTCCGCCGGGGGGCCGGTCGGATACGCAGTATTTT
-	-	TRBV6-2/TRBV6-3	TRBJ1-1	CASSSGNTEAFF	TGTGCCAGCAGTTCGGGGAACACTGAAGCTTTCTTT
-	-	TRBV29-1	TRBJ1-1	CSVELGRNTEAFF	TGCAGCGTTGAATTGGGGCGGAACACTGAAGCTTTCTTT
TRBD1	-	TRBV24-1	TRBJ2-1	CATSEETQQGLLYRNEQFF	TGTGCCACCAGTGAGGAAACGCAACAGGGGCTCTTGTATAGGAATGAGCAGTTCTTC
TRBD1	-	TRBV29-1	TRBJ1-4	CSVDTGVGEKLFF	TGCAGCGTGGACACAGGGGTGGGTGAAAAACTGTTTTTT
-	-	TRBV11-3	TRBJ2-2	CASRAEAGELFF	TGTGCCAGCAGGGCGGAGGCCGGGGAGCTGTTTTTT
TRBD2	-	TRBV7-8	TRBJ2-7	CASSSRTGGEQYF	TGTGCCAGCAGCTCAAGGACGGGGGGGGAGCAGTACTTC
TRBD2	-	TRBV6-5	TRBJ2-3	CASSYSRGGTDTQYF	TGTGCCAGCAGTTACTCTCGCGGGGGGACAGATACGCAGTATTTT
-	-	TRBV6-5	TRBJ2-3	CASSSQGFAPDTQYF	TGTGCCAGCAGTAGCCAGGGGTTTGCCCCAGATACGCAGTATTTT
TRBD2	once	TRBV3-1/TRBV3-2	TRBJ2-4	CASSQFGTIGLNIQYF	TGTGCCAGCAGCCAATTCGGGACTATCGGTCTTAACATTCAGTACTTC
TRBD2	once	TRBV27	TRBJ2-1	CASSLSFILGLAGDYNEQFF	TGTGCCAGCAGTTTATCGTTCATACTCGGACTAGCGGGGGACTACAATGAGCAGTTCTTC
-	-	TRBV5-1	TRBJ1-6	CASSDQLGSYNSPLHF	TGCGCCAGCAGCGACCAGCTAGGCTCCTATAATTCACCCCTCCACTTT
-	-	TRBV18	TRBJ2-1	CASSPRENYEQFF	TGTGCCAGCTCACCAAGGGAGAATTATGAGCAGTTCTTC
-	-	TRBV5-1	TRBJ2-1	CASSLDGEAPYNEQFF	TGCGCCAGCAGCTTGGACGGAGAGGCCCCCTACAATGAGCAGTTCTTC
TRBD1	-	TRBV2	TRBJ1-3	CASSYRTGGNGNTIYF	TGTGCCAGCAGTTACCGGACAGGGGGTAATGGAAACACCATATATTTT